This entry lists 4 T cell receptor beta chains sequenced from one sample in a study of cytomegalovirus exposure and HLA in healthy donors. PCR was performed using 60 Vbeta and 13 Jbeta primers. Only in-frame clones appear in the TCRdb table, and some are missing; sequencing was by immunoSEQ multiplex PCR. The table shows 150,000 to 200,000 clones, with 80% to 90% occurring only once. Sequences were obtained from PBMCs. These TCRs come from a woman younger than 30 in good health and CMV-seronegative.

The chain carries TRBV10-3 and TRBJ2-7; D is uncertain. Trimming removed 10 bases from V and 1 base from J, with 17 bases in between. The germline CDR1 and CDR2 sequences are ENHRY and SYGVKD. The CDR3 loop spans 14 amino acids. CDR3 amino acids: CATISSSRSYEQYF. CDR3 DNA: TGTGCCACCATCTCGAGCTCTAGATCCTACGAGCAGTACTTC.

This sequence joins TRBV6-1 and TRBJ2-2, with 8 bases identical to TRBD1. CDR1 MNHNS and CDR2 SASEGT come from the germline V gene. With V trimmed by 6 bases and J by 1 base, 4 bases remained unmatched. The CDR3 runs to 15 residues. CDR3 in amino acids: CASRRDRLNTGELFF. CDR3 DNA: TGTGCCAGCAGGAGGGACAGGTTGAACACCGGGGAGCTGTTTTTT.

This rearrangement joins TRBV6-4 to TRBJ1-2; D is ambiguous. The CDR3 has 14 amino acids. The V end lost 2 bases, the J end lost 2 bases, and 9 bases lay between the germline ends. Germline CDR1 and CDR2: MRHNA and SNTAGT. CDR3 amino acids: CASSDGSINYGYTF. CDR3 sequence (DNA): TGTGCCAGCAGTGACGGCAGTATCAACTATGGCTACACCTTC.

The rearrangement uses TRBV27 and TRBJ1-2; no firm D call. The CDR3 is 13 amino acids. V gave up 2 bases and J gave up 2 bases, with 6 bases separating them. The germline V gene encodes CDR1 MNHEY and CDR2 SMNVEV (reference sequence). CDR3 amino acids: CASSLTVNYGYTF. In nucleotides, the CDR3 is TGTGCCAGCAGTTTAACAGTAAACTATGGCTACACCTTC.